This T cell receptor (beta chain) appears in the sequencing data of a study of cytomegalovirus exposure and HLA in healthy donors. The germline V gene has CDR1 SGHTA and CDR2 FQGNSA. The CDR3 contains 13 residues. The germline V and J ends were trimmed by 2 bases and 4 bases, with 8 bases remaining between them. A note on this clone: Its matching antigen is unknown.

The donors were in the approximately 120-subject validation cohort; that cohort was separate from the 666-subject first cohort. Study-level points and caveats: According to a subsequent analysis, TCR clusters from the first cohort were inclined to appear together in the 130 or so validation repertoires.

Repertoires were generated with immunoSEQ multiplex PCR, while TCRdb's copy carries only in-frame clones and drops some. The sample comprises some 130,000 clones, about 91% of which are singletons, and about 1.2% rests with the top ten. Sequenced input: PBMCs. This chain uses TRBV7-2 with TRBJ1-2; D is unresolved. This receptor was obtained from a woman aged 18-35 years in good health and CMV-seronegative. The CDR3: CASSLTGTYGYTF. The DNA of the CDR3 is TGTGCCAGCAGCTTAACGGGAACCTATGGCTACACCTTC.